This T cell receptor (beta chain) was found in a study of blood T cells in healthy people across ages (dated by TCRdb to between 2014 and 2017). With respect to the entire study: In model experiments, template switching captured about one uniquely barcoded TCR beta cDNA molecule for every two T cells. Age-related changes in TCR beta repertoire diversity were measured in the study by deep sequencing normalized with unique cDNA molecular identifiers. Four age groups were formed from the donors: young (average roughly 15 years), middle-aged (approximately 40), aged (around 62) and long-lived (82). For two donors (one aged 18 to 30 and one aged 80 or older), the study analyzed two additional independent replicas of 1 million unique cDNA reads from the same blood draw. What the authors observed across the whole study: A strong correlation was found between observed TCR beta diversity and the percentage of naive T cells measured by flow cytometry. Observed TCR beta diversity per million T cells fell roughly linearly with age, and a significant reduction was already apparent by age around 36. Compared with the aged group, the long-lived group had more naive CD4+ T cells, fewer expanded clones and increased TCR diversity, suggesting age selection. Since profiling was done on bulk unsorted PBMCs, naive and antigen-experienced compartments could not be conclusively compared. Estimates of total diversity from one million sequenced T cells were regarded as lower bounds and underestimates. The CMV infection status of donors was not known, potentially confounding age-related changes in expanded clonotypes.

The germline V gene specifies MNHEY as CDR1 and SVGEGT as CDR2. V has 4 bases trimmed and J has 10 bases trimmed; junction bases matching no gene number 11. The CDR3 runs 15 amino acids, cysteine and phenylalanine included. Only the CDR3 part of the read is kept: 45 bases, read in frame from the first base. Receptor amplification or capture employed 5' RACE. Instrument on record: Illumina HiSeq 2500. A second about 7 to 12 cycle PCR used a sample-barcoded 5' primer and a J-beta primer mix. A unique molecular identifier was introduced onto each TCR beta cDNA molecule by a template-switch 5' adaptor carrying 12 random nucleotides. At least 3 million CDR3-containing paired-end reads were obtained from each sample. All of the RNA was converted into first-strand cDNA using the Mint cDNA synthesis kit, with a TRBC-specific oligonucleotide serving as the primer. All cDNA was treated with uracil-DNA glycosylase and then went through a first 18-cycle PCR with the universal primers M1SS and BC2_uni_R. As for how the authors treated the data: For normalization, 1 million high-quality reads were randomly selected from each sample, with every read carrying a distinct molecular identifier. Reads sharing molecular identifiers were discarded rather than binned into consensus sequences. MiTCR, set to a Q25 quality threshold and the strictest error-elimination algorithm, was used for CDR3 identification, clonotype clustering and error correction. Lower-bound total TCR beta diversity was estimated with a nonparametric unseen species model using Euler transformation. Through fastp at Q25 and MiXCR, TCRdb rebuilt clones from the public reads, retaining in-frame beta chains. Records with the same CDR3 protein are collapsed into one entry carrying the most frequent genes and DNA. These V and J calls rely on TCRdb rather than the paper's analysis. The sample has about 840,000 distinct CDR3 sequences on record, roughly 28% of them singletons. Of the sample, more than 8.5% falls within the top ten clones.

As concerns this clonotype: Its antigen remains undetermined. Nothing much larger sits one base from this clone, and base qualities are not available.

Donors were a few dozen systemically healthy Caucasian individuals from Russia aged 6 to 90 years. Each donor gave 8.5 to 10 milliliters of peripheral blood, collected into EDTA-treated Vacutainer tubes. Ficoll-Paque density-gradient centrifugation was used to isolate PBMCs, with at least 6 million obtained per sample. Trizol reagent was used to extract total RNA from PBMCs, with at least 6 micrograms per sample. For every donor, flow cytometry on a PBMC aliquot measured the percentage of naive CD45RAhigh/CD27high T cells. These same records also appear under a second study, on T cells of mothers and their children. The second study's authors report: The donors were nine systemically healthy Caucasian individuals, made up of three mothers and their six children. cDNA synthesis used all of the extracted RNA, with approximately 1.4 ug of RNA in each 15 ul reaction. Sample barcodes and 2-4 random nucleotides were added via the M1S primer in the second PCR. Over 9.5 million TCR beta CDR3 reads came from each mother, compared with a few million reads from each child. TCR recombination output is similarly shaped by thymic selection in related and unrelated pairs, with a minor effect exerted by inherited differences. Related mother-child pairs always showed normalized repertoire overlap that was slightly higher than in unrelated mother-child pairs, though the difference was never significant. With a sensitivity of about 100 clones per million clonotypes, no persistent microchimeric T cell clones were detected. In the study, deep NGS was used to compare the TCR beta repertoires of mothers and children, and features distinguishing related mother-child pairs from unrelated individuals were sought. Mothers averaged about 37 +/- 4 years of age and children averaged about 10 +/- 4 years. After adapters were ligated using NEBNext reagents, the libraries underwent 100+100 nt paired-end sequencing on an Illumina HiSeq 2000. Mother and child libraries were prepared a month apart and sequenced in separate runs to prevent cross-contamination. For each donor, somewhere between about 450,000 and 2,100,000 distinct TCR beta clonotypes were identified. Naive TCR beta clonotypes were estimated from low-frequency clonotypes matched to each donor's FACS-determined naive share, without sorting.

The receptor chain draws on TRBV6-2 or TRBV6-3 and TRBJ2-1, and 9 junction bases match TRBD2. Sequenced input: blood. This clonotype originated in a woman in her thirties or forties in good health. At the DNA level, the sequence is TGTGCCAGCAGTTCAAGAGGCGGGGGGGCCCGGGAGCAGTTCTTC. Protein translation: CASSSRGGGAREQFF.